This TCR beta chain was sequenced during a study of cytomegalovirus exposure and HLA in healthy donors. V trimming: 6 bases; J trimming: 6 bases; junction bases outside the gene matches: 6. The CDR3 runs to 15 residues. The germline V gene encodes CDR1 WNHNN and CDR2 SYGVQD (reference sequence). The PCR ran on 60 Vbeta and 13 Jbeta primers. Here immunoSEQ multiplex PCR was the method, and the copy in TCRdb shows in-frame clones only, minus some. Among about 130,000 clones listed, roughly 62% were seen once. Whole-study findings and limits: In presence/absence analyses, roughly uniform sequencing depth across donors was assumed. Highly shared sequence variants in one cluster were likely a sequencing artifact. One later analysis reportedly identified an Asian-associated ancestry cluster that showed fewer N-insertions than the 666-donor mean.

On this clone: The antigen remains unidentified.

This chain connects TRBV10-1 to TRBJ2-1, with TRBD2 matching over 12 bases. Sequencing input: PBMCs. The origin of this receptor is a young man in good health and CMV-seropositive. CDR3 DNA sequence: TGCGCCAGCAGCACCCTAGCGGGAGGGCCCAATGAGCAGTTCTTC. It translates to CASSTLAGGPNEQFF.